One and the same sample provided the 23 T cell receptor beta chains below, sequenced in a study of blood T cell repertoires in COVID-19 (dated by TCRdb to the early 2020s). Library preparation was by the immunoSEQ multiplex PCR assay. Not all clones reach the TCRdb copy of this immuneACCESS table, which keeps in-frame sequences only. Checked studies attribute under half of the gap to unresolved V genes and leave the rest unexplained. This sample has a few hundred thousand clones in its table, and more than 90% of those were observed once. Under 3% of the sample is in the top ten clones. The sequenced sample was peripheral blood. These receptors all stem from a person aged 18-30 years with COVID-19, enrolled during active disease.

In DNA, the CDR3 is TGTGCCAGTAGTACCGGACTAGCCTACGAGCAGTACTTC. It translates to CASSTGLAYEQYF. The rearrangement uses TRBV19 and TRBJ2-7, with 7 bases aligning to TRBD2. The V gene end was trimmed by 4 bases and the J gene end by 2 bases; junction bases not matched to a gene: 2. The V gene's germline CDR1 is LNHDA and CDR2 SQIVND (reference sequence). CDR3 length: 13 amino acids.

The chain combines TRBV6-2 or TRBV6-3 with TRBJ2-1; 8 nucleotides agree with TRBD2. The germline CDR1 and CDR2 sequences are MNHEY and SVGEGT. This CDR3 spans 14 amino acids. V was pared by 5 bases and J by 10 bases, with 10 bases of the junction left unmatched. The CDR3 DNA sequence: TGTGCCAGCAGTATACTCAGCGGGAGAGACGAGCAGTTCTTC. Protein product: CASSILSGRDEQFF.

This clone was counted once. The gene calls are TRBV6-1 and TRBJ1-1; D is undetermined. This CDR3 has 12 residues. Germline CDR1 and CDR2: MNHNS and SASEGT. Trimming pared 2 bases from V and 8 bases from J, leaving 9 bases between. The CDR3 protein is CASSENLQEAFF. The CDR3 region has the DNA TGTGCCAGCAGTGAAAATCTTCAGGAAGCTTTCTTT.

The chain recombines TRBV5-8 with TRBJ1-1; the match to TRBD1 covers 7 bases. The germline V gene encodes CDR1 SGHTS and CDR2 YDEGEE. The CDR3 sequence is 15 residues long. V lost 10 bases to trimming and J lost 5 bases; unmatched junction nucleotides: 17. The CDR3 spells CACVPAGGYETEAFF. As DNA, the CDR3 is TGTGCCTGTGTACCGGCAGGGGGATATGAGACTGAAGCTTTCTTT.

V is TRBV4-1 and J is TRBJ2-7, with 7 bases aligning to TRBD1. The CDR3 runs 13 residues. The germline CDR1 and CDR2 sequences are MGHRA and YSYEKL. Trimming took 4 bases from V and 3 from J; bases not matched to a gene: 3. CDR3 DNA sequence: TGCGCCAGCAGCCGTTCAGGGGGCTACGAGCAGTACTTC. Its protein product is CASSRSGGYEQYF.

V usage is TRBV19 and J usage is TRBJ2-7, with TRBD1 as a possible D gene (6 bases). CDR3 length: 13 residues. Germline V gives CDR1 LNHDA, CDR2 SQIVND (reference sequence). Between the trimmed V and J ends, which lost 7 bases and 0 bases, there was a span of 10 bases. The CDR3 DNA reads as TGTGCCAGTAACCCGACAGGCTCCTACGAGCAGTACTTC. Translated: CASNPTGSYEQYF.

The CDR3 reads CASSEQGATGELFF. Here the CDR3 DNA reads TGTGCCAGCAGTGAACAGGGGGCCACCGGGGAGCTGTTTTTT. The rearrangement joins TRBV6-1 to TRBJ2-2, with 8 bases aligning to TRBD1. The trim removed 2 bases at V and 4 bases at J, leaving 0 bases unmatched. Per germline, CDR1 MNHNS and CDR2 SASEGT. The CDR3 spans 14 residues.

The genes are TRBV13 and TRBJ2-5, with D perhaps TRBD2 (6 bases). Trimming stripped 5 bases from V and 4 bases from J, with 8 bases between. The CDR3 is 12 residues long. Germline V gene sequence: CDR1 PRHDT, CDR2 FYEKMQ (reference sequence). Here the CDR3 reads CASSPGGETQYF. In nucleotides, the CDR3 is TGTGCCAGCAGCCCCGGGGGAGAGACCCAGTACTTC.

The chain uses TRBV18 and TRBJ2-1; TRBD2 aligns across 9 bases. With 1 base clipped from V and 8 bases from J, the junction kept 6 bases outside the gene matches. CDR3 length: 15 residues. Germline V gives CDR1 KGHSH, CDR2 LQKENI. CDR3 loop: CASSPRREGFDEQFF. The CDR3 coding sequence is TGTGCCAGCTCACCACGGCGGGAGGGTTTCGATGAGCAGTTCTTC.

The chain joins TRBV12-1 to TRBJ2-5; TRBD2 reflects the table's D call only, with no check against the DNA. TRBV12-1 is termed a pseudogene. CDR3 length equals 16 residues. The CDR3 region has the DNA TGTGCCAGCAGCCGGGGGACGGACGTTTATCAAGAGACCCAGTACTTC. Protein: CASSRGTDVYQETQYF.

This clone has more than one count but fewer than ten. In the same sample, other DNA sequences code for this CDR3. The chain couples TRBV19 to TRBJ2-3; a possible D gene is TRBD1 (6 bases). The V end was cut by 1 base, the J end by 1 base, with 6 bases between. Germline CDR1 and CDR2: LNHDA and SQIVND (reference sequence). This CDR3 is built from 14 residues. In nucleotides, the CDR3 is TGTGCCAGTAGTATAGGACAGGGCACAGATACGCAGTATTTT. Encoded protein: CASSIGQGTDTQYF.

This chain uses TRBV7-9 with TRBJ2-3; TRBD2 aligns across 9 bases. V lost 4 bases and J lost 5; bases outside the gene matches: 13. The CDR3 has 17 amino acids. From germline, CDR1 is SEHNR and CDR2 FQNEAQ (reference sequence). CDR3 coding DNA: TGTGCCAGCAGCTCCCTAGCGGGGCGGGCCCCTGGAGATACGCAGTATTTT. Protein product: CASSSLAGRAPGDTQYF. Full variable domain (missing parts from reference TRBV7-9 and TRBJ2-3): DTGVSQNPRHKITKRGQNVTFRCDPISEHNRLYWYRQTLGQGPEFLTYFQNEAQLEKSRLLSDRFSAERPKGSFSTLEIQRTEQGDSAMYLCASSSLAGRAPGDTQYFGPGTRLTVL.

This clone was detected only a few times. J is TRBJ1-2 and V is TRBV27; weak D call: TRBD1 (5 bases). V lost 4 bases to trimming and J lost 0 bases, with 15 bases between them. CDR3 size: 16 residues. The V gene's germline CDR1 is MNHEY and CDR2 SMNVEV (reference sequence). The CDR3 protein is CASSSLSGAANYGYTF. The CDR3 DNA reads TGTGCCAGCAGTTCCTTAAGTGGGGCAGCTAACTATGGCTACACCTTC.

This chain connects TRBV11-2 to TRBJ1-2; D unresolved. Germline V CDR1 and CDR2: SGHAT, FQNNGV. The V end lost 3 bases, the J end lost 8 bases, and 22 bases lay between the germline ends. The CDR3 covers 16 residues. The CDR3 spells CASSLGRLGRRAGYTF. For the CDR3, the DNA is TGTGCCAGCAGCTTGGGTCGGCTGGGCCGGCGGGCCGGCTACACCTTC.

This chain uses TRBV15 with TRBJ1-1; D gene unclear. The CDR3 spans 13 residues. V shed 0 bases and J shed 7 bases, with 9 bases lying between them. The germline V gene has CDR1 LNHNV and CDR2 YYDKDF (reference sequence). The CDR3 loop reads CATSRDLPGEAFF. CDR3 nucleotides: TGTGCCACCAGCAGAGATCTTCCGGGTGAAGCTTTCTTT.

This clone appeared a few times. The chain has TRBV24-1 and TRBJ2-1, with TRBD1 matching over 12 bases. The CDR3 runs to 18 residues. Germline CDR1 reads KGHDR; CDR2 reads SFDVKD. Unmatched junction bases numbered 22, after V lost 11 bases and J lost 9 bases. The CDR3 protein is CAKNQGQGARWYRGEQFF. The CDR3, as DNA: TGTGCCAAGAATCAGGGACAGGGGGCGAGATGGTACAGGGGTGAGCAGTTCTTC.

The chain recombines TRBV5-6 with TRBJ2-5, with 8 nucleotides matching TRBD1. CDR3 length equals 15 residues. The junction had 15 bases not matched to a gene; V was cut back by 3 bases and J by 11 bases. Germline V gene sequence: CDR1 SGHDT, CDR2 YYEEEE. The CDR3 here is CASSWPSLTGELQYF. The CDR3 DNA is TGTGCCAGCAGCTGGCCATCCTTGACAGGGGAGCTTCAGTACTTC.

This clone appeared once. The V and J genes are TRBV6-1 and TRBJ2-2; D is undetermined. The V end was cut by 6 bases, the J end by 3 bases, with 14 bases between. The germline CDR1 and CDR2 sequences are MNHNS and SASEGT. CDR3 length: 15 residues. CDR3 sequence reads: CASSSHQDYTGELFF. DNA for the CDR3: TGTGCCAGCAGCTCACACCAGGATTACACCGGGGAGCTGTTTTTT.

V and J are TRBV5-4 and TRBJ2-1; 8 nucleotides match TRBD1. The CDR3 length is 15 residues. Germline V CDR1 and CDR2: SGHNT, YYREEE (reference sequence). J lost 0 bases, V lost 4 bases, and 3 bases had no gene match. The CDR3 here is CASSMDRASYNEQFF. DNA for the CDR3: TGTGCCAGCAGCATGGACAGGGCCTCCTACAATGAGCAGTTCTTC.

The chain couples TRBV27 to TRBJ2-3, with 7 bases matching TRBD2. CDR1 MNHEY and CDR2 SMNVEV come from the germline V gene (reference sequence). CDR3 length: 16 residues. V lost 3 bases and J lost 1; bases outside the gene matches: 7. CDR3 region: CASSLVVTSGTDTQYF. CDR3 DNA sequence: TGTGCCAGCAGTTTGGTGGTAACTAGCGGCACAGATACGCAGTATTTT.

The chain has TRBV6-1 and TRBJ2-7; D uncertain. Trimming left V 5 bases short and J 2 bases short, with 7 bases between. This CDR3 is 12 amino acids long. Per germline, CDR1 MNHNS and CDR2 SASEGT. DNA of the CDR3: TGTGCCAGCAGTTCTTCTCCCTACGAGCAGTACTTC. It encodes CASSSSPYEQYF.

The rearrangement links TRBV23-1 to TRBJ2-7; 8 bases align to TRBD1. TRBV23-1 is assigned to the ORF class and has an uncertain function. Germline trimming cut 4 bases from V and 6 bases from J; bases unmatched to any gene: 17. The CDR3 loop spans 17 amino acids. The CDR3 nucleotides are TGCGCCAGCAGTCCTGGAACTCCCGGGACAGGTCGCCCCGAGCAGTACTTC. Translated, it gives CASSPGTPGTGRPEQYF.

The table lists this clone with a few counts. The CDR3 region is CASSSRSGKPFNEQFF. CDR3 bases: TGTGCCAGCAGCTCCCGTAGCGGGAAGCCGTTCAATGAGCAGTTCTTC. This chain joins TRBV5-4 and TRBJ2-1; 8 nucleotides align to TRBD2. The CDR3 is made up of 16 amino acids. The trim removed 3 bases at V and 6 bases at J, leaving 11 bases unmatched. CDR1 and CDR2 from the germline V gene are SGHNT and YYREEE (reference sequence).